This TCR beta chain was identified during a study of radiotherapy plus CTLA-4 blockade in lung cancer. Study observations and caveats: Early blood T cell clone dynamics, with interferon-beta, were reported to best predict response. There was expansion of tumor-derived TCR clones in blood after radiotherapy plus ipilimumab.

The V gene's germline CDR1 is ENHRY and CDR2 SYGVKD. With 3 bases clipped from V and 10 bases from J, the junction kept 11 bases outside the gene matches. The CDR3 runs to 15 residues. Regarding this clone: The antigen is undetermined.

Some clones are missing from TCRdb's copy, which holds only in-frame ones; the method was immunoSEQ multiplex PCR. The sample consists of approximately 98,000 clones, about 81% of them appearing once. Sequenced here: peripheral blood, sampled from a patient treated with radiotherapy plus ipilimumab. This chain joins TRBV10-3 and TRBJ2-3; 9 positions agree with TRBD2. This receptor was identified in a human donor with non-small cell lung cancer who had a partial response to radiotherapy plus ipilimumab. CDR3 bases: TGTGCCATCAGTGATAGCGGGAGAATAGGTCGTGCGCAGTATTTT. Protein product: CAISDSGRIGRAQYF.